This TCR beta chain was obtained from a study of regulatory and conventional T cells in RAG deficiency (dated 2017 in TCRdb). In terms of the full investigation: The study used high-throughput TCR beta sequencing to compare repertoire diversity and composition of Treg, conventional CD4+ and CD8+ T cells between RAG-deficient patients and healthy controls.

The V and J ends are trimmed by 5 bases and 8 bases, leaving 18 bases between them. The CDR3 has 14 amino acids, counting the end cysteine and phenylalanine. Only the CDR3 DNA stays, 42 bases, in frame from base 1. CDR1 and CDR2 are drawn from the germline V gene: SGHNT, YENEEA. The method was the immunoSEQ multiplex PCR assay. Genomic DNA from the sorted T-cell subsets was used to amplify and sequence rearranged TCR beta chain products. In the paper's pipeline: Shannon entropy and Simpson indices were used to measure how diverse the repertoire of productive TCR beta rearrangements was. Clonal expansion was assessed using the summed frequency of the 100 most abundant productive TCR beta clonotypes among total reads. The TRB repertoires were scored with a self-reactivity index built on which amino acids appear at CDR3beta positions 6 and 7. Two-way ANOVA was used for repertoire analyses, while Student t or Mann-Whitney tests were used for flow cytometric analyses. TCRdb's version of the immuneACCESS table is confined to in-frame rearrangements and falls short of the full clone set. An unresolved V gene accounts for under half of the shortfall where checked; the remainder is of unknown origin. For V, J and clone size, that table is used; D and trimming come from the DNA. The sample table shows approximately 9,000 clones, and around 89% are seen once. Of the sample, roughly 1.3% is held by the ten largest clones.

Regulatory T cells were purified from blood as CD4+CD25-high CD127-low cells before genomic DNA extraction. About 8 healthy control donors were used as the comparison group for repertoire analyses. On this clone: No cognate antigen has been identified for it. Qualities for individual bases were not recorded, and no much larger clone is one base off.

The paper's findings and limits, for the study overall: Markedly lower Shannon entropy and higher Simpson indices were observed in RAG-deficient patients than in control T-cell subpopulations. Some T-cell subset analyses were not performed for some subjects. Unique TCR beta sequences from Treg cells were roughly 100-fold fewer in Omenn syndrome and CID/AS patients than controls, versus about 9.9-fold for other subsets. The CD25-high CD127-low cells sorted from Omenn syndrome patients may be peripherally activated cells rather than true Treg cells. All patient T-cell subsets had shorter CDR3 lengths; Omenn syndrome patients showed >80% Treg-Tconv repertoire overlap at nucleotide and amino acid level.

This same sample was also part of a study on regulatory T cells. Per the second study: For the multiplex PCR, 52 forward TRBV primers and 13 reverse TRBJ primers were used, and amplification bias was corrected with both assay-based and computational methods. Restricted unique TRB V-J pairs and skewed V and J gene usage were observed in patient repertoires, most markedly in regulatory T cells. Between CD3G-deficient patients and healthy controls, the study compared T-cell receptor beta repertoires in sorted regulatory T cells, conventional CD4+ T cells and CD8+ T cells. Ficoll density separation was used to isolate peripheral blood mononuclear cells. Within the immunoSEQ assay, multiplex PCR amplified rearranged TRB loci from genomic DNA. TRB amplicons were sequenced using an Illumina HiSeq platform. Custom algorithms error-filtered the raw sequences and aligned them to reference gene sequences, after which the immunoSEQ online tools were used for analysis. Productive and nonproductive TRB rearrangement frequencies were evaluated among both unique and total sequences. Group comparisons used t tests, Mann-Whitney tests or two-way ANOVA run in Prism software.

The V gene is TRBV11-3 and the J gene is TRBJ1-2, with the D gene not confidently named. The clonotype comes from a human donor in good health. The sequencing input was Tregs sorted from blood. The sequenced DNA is TGTGCCAGCAGCCCCGAGGGCACATCTGACGGCTACACCTTC. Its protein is CASSPEGTSDGYTF. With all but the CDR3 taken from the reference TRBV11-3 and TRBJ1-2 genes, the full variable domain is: EAGVVQSPRYKIIEKKQPVAFWCNPISGHNTLYWYLQNLGQGPELLIRYENEEAVDDSQLPKDRFSAERLKGVDSTLKIQPAELGDSAVYLCASSPEGTSDGYTFGSGTRLTVV.